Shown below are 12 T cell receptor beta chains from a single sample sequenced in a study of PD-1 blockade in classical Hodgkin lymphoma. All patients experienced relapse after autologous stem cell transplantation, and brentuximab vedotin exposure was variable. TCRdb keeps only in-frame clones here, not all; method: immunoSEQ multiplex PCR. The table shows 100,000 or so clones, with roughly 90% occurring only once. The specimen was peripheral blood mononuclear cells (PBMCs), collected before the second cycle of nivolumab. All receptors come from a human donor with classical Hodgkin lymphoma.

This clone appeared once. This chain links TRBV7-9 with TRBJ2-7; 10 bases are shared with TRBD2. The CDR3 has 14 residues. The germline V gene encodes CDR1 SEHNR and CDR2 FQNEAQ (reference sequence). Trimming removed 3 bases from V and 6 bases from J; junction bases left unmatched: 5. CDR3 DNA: TGTGCCAGCAGCTTGACTAGCGGGTCTCTCGAGCAGTACTTC. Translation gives CASSLTSGSLEQYF.

The CDR3 DNA sequence: TGTGCCAGCTCACCGAGTCGGACCGGAGACCCGCAGTACTTC. It yields the protein CASSPSRTGDPQYF. This chain uses TRBV18 with TRBJ2-7; no reliable D call. Germline V lookup: CDR1 KGHSH, CDR2 LQKENI. Trimming took off 3 bases at V and 9 bases at J, with 18 bases between the two ends. The CDR3 contains 14 residues.

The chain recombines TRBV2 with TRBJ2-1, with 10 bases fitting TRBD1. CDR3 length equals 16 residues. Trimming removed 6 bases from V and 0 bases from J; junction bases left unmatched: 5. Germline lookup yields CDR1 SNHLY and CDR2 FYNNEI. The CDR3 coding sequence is TGTGCCAGCAGGAGGACAGGGGGGAGCTCCTACAATGAGCAGTTCTTC. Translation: CASRRTGGSSYNEQFF.

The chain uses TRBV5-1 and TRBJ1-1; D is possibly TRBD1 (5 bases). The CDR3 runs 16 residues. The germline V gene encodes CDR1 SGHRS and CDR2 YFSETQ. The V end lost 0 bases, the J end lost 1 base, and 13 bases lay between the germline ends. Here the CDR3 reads CASSLAWQGGNTEAFF. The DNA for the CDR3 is TGCGCCAGCAGCTTGGCCTGGCAGGGAGGGAACACTGAAGCTTTCTTT.

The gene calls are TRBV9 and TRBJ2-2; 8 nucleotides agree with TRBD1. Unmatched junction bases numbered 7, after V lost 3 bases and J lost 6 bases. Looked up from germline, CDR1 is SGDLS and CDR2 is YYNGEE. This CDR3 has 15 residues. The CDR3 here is CASSAGQDLAGELFF. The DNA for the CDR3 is TGTGCCAGCAGCGCGGGACAGGACTTAGCCGGGGAGCTGTTTTTT.

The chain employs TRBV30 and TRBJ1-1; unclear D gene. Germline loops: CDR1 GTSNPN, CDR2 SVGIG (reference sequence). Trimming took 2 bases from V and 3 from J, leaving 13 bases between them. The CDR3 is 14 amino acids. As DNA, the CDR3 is TGTGCCTGGAGTTCCTCTCCGGGGTACACTGAAGCTTTCTTT. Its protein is CAWSSSPGYTEAFF.

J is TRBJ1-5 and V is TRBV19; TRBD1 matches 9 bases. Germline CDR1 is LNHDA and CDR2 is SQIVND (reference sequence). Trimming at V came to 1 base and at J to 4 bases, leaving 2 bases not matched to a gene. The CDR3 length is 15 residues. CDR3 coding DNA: TGTGCCAGTAGTATAGGAGGACAGGGGAATCAGCCCCAGCATTTT. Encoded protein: CASSIGGQGNQPQHF.

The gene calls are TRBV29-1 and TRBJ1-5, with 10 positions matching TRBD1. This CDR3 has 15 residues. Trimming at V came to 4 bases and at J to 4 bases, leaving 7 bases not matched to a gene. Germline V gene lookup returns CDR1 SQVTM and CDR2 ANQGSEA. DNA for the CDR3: TGCAGCGTTGCTCTGGGACAGGGGTTGAATCAGCCCCAGCATTTT. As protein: CSVALGQGLNQPQHF.

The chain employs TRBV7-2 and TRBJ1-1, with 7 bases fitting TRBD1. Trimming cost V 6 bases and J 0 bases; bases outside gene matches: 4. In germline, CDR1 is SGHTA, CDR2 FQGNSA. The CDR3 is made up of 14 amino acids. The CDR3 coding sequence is TGTGCCAGCAGGATGACAGGGCTGAACACTGAAGCTTTCTTT. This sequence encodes CASRMTGLNTEAFF.

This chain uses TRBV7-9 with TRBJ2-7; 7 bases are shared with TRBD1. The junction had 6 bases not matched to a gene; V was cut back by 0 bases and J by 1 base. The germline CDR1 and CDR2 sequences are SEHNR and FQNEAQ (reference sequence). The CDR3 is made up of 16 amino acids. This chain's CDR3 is CASSLAPGRGSYEQYF. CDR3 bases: TGTGCCAGCAGCTTAGCCCCGGGCAGGGGGTCCTACGAGCAGTACTTC. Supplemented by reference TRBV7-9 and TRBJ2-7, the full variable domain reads DTGVSQNPRHKITKRGQNVTFRCDPISEHNRLYWYRQTLGQGPEFLTYFQNEAQLEKSRLLSDRFSAERPKGSFSTLEIQRTEQGDSAMYLCASSLAPGRGSYEQYFGPGTRLTVT.

The CDR3 DNA reads TGCGCCAGCAGCATGGGGGGGAGCAATCAGCCCCAGCATTTT. This codes for CASSMGGSNQPQHF. The J gene is TRBJ1-5, the V gene TRBV5-1, with a possible D match to TRBD1 (5 bases). V was pared by 4 bases and J by 1 base, with 9 bases between. Germline V gene sequence: CDR1 SGHRS, CDR2 YFSETQ. CDR3 length: 14 residues.

CDR3 region: CAWKVAWEQYF. The CDR3 DNA reads as TGTGCCTGGAAAGTCGCGTGGGAGCAGTACTTC. The chain couples TRBV30 to TRBJ2-7; D is unclear. Germline V gene lookup returns CDR1 GTSNPN and CDR2 SVGIG (reference sequence). The length of the CDR3 is 11 residues. Trimming left V 4 bases short and J 7 bases short, with 11 bases between.